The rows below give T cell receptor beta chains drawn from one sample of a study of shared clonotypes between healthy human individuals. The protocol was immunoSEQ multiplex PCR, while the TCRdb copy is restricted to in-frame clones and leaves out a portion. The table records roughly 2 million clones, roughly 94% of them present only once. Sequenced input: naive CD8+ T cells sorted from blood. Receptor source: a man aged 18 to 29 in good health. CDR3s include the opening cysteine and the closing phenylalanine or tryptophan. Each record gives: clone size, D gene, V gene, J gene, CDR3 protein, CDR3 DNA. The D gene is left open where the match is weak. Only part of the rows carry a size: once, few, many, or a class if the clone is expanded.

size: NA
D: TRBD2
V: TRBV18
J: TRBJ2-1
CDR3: CASSPPLAGDNEQFF
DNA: TGTGCCAGCTCACCACCGTTAGCGGGGGACAATGAGCAGTTCTTC

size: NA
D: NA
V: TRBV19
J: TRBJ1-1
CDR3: CASSIEPGSGAFF
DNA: TGTGCCAGTAGTATAGAACCCGGTTCGGGAGCTTTCTTT

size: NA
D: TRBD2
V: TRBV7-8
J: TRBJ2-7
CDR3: CASSHDGLAGYEQYF
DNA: TGTGCCAGCAGCCACGATGGACTAGCGGGCTACGAGCAGTACTTC

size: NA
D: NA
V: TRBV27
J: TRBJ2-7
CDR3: CASSLSKGYHSYEQYF
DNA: TGTGCCAGCAGTTTATCGAAGGGGTACCACTCCTACGAGCAGTACTTC

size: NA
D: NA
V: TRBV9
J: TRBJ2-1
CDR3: CASSVGSYTEQFF
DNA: TGTGCCAGCAGCGTAGGCTCCTACACTGAGCAGTTCTTC

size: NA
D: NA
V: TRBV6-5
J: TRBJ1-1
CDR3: CASSYRMNTEAFF
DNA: TGTGCCAGCAGTTACCGAATGAACACTGAAGCTTTCTTT

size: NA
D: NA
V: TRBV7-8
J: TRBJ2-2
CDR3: CASSDTGELFF
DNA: TGTGCCAGCAGCGACACCGGGGAGCTGTTTTTT

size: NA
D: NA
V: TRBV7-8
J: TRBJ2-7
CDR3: CASSRPLKGEGDEQYF
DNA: TGTGCCAGCAGCCGGCCCCTAAAGGGGGAAGGGGACGAGCAGTACTTC

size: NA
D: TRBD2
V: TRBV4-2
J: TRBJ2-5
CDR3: CASSQDLGREGETQYF
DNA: TGTGCCAGCAGCCAAGATCTGGGCAGGGAGGGGGAGACCCAGTACTTC

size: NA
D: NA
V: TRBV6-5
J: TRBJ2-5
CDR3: CASSSRHTESEETQYF
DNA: TGTGCCAGCAGTTCCCGACACACAGAGTCCGAAGAGACCCAGTACTTC

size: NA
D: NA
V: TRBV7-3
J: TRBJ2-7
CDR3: CASSLTLSDEQYF
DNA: TGTGCCAGCAGCTTAACGTTGTCAGACGAGCAGTACTTC

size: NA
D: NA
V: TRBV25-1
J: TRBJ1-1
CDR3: CATSQYNTEAFF
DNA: TGTGCCACCTCACAGTACAACACTGAAGCTTTCTTT

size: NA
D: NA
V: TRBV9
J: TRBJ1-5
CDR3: CASSGGDSNQPQHF
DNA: TGTGCCAGCAGCGGAGGGGATAGCAATCAGCCCCAGCATTTT

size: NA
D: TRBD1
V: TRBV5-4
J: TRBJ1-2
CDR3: CASSTAGTGDYGYTF
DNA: TGTGCCAGCAGCACAGCCGGGACAGGGGACTATGGCTACACCTTC

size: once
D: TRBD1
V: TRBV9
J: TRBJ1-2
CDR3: CASSSGTGKILPF
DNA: TGTGCCAGCTCTTCGGGGACAGGAAAGATCCTACCCTTC

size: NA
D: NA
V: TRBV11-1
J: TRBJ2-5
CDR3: CASSLRGHETQYF
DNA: TGTGCCAGCAGCTTACGGGGGCATGAGACCCAGTACTTC

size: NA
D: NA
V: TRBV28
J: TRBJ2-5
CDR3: CASTPSPGWSETQYF
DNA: TGTGCCAGCACCCCCAGCCCGGGTTGGTCAGAGACCCAGTACTTC